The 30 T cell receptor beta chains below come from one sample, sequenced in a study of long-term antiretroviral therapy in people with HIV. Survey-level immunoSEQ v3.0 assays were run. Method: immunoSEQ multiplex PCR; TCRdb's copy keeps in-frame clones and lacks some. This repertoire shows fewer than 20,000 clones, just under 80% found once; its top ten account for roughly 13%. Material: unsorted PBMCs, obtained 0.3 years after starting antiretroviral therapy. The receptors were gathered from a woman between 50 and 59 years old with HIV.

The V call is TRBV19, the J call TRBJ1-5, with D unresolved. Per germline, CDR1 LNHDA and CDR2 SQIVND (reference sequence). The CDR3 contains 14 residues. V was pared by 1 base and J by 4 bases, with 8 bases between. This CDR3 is CASSIGRQNQPQHF. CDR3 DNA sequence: TGTGCCAGTAGTATAGGGCGGCAGAATCAGCCCCAGCATTTT.

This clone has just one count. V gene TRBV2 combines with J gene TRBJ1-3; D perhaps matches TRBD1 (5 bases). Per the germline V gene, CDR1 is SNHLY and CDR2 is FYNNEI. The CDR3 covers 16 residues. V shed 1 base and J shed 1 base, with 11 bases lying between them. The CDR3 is CASSEVTPGSGNTIYF. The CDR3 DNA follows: TGTGCCAGCAGTGAAGTAACTCCAGGGTCTGGAAACACCATATATTTT.

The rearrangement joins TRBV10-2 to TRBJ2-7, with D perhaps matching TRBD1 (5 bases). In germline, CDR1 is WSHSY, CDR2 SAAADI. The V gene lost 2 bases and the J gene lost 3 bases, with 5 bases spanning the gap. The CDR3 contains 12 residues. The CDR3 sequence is CASSEQGYEQYV. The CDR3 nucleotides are TGCGCCAGCAGTGAGCAGGGCTACGAGCAGTACGTC.

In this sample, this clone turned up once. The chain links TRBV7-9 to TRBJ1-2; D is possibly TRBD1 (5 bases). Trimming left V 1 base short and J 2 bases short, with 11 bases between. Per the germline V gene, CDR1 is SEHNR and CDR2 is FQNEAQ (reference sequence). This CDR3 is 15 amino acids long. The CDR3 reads CASSLGSRDNYGYTF. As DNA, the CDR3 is TGTGCCAGCAGCTTAGGGTCCAGGGACAACTATGGCTACACCTTC.

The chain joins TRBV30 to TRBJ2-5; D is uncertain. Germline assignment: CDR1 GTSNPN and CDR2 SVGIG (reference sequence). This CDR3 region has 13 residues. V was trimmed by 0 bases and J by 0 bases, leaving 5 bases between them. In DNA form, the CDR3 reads TGTGCCTGGAGTGTACTCAACCAAGAGACCCAGTACTTC. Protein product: CAWSVLNQETQYF.

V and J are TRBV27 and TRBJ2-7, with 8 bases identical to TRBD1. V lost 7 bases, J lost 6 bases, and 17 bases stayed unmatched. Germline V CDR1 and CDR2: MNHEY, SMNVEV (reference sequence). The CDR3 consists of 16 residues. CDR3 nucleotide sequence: TGTGCCAGCAAAACCAACCCCCTCAGGGACAGGAGCGAGCAGTACGTC. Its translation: CASKTNPLRDRSEQYV.

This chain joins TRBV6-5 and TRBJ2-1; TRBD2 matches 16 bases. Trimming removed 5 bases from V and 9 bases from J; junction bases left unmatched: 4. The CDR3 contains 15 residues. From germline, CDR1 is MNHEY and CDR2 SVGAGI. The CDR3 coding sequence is TGTGCCAGCAGTACCGGGACTAGCGGGGGGGGTGAGCAGTTCTTC. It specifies CASSTGTSGGGEQFF.

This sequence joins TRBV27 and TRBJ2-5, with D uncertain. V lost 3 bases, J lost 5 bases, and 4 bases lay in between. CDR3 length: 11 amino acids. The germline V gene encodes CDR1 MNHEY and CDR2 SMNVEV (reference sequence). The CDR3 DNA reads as TGTGCCAGCAGTTTTAGGGAGACCCAGTACTTC. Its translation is CASSFRETQYF.

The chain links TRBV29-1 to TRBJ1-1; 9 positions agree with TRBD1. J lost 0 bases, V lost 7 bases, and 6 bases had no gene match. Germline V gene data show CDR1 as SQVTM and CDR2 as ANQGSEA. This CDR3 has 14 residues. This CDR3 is CSADGTGMNTEAFF. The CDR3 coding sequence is TGCAGCGCCGACGGGACAGGGATGAACACTGAAGCTTTCTTT.

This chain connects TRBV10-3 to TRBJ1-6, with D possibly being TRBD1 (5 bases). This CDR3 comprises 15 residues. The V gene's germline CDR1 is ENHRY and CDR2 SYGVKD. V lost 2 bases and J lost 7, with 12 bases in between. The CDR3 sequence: CAISEEGRVNSPLHF. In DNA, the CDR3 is TGTGCCATCAGTGAGGAAGGCAGGGTCAATTCACCCCTCCACTTT.

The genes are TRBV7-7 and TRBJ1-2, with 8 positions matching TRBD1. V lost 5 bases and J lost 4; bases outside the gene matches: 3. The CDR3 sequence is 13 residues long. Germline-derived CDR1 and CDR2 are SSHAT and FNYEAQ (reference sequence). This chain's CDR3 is CASSPTGVYGYTF. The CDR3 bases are TGTGCCAGCAGCCCGACAGGGGTCTATGGCTACACCTTC.

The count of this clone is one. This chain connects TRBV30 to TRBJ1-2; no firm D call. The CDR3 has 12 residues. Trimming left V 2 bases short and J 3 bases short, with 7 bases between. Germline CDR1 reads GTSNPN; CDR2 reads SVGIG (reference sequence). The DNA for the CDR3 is TGTGCCTGGAGTTCCGGGGACTATGGCTACACCTTC. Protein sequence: CAWSSGDYGYTF.

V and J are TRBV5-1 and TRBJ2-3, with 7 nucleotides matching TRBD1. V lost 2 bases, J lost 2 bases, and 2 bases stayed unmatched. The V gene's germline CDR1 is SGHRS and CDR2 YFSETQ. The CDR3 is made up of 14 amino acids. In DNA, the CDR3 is TGCGCCAGCAGCTTCACAGGGGACACAGATACGCAGTATTTT. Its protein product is CASSFTGDTDTQYF.

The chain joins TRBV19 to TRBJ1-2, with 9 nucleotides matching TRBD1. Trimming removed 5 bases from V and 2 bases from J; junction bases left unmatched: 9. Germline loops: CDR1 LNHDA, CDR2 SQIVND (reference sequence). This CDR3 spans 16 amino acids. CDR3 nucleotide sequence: TGTGCCAGTAGTCCCCTCACAGGGGGCAAAAACTATGGCTACACCTTC. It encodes CASSPLTGGKNYGYTF. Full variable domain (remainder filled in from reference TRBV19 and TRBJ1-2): DGGITQSPKYLFRKEGQNVTLSCEQNLNHDAMYWYRQDPGQGLRLIYYSQIVNDFQKGDIAEGYSVSREKKESFPLTVTSAQKNPTAFYLCASSPLTGGKNYGYTFGSGTRLTVV.

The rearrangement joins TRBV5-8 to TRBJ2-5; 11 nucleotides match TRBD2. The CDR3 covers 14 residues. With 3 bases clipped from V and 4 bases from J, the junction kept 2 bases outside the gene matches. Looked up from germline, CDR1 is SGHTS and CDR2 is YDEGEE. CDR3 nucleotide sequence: TGTGCCAGCAGCTGGCTAGCGGGGGGAGAGACCCAGTACTTC. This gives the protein CASSWLAGGETQYF.

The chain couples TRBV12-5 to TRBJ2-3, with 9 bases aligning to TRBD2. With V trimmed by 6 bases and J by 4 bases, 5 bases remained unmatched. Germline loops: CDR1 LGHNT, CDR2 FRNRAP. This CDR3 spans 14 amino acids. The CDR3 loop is CASGPQRGADTQYF. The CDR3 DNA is TGTGCTAGTGGCCCTCAGCGGGGGGCAGATACGCAGTATTTT.

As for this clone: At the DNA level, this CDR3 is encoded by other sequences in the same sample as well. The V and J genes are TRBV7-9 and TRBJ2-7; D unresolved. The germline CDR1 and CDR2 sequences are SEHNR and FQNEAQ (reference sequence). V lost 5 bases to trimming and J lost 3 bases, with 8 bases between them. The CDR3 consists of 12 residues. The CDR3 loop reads CASSPDGYEQYF. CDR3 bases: TGTGCCAGCAGCCCGGACGGCTACGAGCAGTACTTC.

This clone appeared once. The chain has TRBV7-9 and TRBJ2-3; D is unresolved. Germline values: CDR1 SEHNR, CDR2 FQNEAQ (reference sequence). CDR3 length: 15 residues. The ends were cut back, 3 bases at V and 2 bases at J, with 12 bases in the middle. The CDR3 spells CASSLAVLPTDTQYF. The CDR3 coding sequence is TGTGCCAGCAGCTTGGCGGTCCTCCCCACAGATACGCAGTATTTT.

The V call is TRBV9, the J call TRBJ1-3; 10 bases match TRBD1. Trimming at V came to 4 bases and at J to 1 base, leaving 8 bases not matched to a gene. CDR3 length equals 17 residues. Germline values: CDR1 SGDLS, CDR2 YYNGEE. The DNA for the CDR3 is TGTGCCAGCAGCCTCGAGGGACAGGGGCTATCTGGAAACACCATATATTTT. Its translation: CASSLEGQGLSGNTIYF. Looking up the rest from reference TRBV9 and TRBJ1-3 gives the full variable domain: DSGVTQTPKHLITATGQRVTLRCSPRSGDLSVYWYQQSLDQGLQFLIQYYNGEERAKGNILERFSAQQFPDLHSELNLSSLELGDSALYFCASSLEGQGLSGNTIYFGEGSWLTVV.

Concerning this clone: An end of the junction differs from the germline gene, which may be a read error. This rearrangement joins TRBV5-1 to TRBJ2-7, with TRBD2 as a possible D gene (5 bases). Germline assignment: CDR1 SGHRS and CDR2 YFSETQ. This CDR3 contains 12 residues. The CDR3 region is CASSFDRGIRSF. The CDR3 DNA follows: TGCGCCAGCAGCTTCGATCGAGGGATCCGAAGTTTC.

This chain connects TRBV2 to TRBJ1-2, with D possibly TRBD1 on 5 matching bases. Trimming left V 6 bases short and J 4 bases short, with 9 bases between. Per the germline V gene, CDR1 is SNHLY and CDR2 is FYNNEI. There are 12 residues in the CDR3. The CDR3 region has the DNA TGTGCCAGCAGAGAACAGGTCTATGGCTACACCTTC. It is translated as CASREQVYGYTF.

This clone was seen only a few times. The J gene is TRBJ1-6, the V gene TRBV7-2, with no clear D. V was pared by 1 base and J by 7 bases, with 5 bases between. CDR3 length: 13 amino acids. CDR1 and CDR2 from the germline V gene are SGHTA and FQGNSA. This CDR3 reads CASSLVINSPLHF. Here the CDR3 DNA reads TGTGCCAGCAGCTTAGTAATAAATTCACCCCTCCACTTT.

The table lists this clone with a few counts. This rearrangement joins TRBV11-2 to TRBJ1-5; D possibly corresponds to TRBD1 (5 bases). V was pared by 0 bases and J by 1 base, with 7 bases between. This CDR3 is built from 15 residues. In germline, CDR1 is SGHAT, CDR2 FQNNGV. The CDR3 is CASSLEGGSNQPQHF. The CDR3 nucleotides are TGTGCCAGCAGCTTAGAGGGGGGGAGCAATCAGCCCCAGCATTTT.

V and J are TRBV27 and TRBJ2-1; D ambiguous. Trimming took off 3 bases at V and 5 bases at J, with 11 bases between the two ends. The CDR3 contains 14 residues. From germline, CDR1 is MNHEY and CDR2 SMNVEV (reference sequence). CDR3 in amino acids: CASSLYGRNNEQFF. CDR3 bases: TGTGCCAGCAGTTTGTACGGGCGTAACAATGAGCAGTTCTTC.

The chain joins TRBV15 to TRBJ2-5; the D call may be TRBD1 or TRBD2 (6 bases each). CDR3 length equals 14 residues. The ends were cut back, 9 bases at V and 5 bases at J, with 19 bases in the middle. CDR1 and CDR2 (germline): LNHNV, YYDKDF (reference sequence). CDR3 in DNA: TGTGCCACAGATAACGGGGGCCCAGGGGAGACCCAGTACTTC. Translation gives CATDNGGPGETQYF.

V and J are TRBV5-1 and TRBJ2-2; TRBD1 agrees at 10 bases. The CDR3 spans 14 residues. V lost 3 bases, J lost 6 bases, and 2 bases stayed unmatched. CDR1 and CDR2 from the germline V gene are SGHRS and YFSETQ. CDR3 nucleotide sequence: TGCGCCAGCAGCTGGGACAGGGGTCCCGGGGAGCTGTTTTTT. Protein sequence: CASSWDRGPGELFF.

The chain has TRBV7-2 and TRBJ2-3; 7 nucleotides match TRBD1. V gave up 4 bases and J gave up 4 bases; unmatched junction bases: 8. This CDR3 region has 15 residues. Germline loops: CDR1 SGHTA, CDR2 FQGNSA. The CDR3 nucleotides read TGTGCCAGCAGCTCTGTCTCACAGGGGTCAGATACGCAGTATTTT. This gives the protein CASSSVSQGSDTQYF.

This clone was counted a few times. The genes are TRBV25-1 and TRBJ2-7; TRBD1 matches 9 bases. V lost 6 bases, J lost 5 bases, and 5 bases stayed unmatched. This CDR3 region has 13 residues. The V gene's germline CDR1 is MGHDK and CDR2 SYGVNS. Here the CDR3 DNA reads TGTGCCAGCAGGGGACAGGGCCCCGACGAGCAGTACTTC. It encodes CASRGQGPDEQYF.

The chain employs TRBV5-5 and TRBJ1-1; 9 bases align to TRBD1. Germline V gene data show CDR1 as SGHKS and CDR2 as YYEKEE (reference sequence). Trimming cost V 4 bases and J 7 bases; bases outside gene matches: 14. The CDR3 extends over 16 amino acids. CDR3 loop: CASSPTANRGQVEAFF. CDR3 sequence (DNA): TGTGCCAGCAGCCCAACCGCAAACAGGGGGCAAGTTGAAGCTTTCTTT.

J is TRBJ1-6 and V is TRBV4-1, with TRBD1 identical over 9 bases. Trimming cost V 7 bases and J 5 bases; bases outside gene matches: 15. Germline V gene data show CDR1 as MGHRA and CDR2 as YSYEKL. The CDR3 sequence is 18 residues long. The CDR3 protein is CASTRRPQQGADNSPLHF. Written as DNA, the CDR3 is TGCGCCAGCACCCGAAGGCCCCAACAGGGGGCGGATAATTCACCCCTCCACTTT.